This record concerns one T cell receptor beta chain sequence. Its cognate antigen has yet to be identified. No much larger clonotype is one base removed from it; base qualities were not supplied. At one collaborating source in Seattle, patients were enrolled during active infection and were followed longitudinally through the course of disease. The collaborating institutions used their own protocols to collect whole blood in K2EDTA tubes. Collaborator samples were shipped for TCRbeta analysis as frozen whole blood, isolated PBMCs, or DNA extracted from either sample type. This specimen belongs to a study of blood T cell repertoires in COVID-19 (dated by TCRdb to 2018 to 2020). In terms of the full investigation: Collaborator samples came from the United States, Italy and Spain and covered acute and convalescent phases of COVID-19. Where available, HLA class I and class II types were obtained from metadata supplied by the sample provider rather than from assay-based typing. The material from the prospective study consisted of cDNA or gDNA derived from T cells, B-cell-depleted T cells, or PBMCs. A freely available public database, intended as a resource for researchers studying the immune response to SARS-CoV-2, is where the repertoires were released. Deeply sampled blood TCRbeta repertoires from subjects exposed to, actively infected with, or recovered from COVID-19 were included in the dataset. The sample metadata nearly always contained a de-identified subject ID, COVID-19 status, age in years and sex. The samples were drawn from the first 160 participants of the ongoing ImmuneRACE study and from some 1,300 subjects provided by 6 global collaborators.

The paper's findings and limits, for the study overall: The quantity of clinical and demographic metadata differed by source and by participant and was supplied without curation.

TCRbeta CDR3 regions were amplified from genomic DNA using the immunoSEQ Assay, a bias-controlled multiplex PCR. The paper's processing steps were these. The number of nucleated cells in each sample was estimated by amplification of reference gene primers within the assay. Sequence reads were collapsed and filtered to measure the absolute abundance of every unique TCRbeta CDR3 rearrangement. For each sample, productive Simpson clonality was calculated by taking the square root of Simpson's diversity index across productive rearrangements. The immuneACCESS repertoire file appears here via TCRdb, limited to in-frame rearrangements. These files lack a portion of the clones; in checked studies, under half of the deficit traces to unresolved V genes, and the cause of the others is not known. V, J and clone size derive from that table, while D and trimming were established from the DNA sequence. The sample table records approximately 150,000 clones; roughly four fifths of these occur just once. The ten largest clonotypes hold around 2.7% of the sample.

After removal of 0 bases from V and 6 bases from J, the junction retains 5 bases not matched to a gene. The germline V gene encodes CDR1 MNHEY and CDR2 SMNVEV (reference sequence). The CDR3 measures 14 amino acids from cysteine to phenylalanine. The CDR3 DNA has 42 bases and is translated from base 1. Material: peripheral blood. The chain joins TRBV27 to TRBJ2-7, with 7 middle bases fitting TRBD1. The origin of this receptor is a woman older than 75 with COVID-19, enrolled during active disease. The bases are TGTGCCAGCAGTTTATCCAGGGGGTGGACCGAGCAGTACTTC. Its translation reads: CASSLSRGWTEQYF.